These 13 T cell receptor beta chains were sequenced from one sample in a study of tumor-infiltrating lymphocytes in primary liver carcinoma. In addition to blood RNA drawn from unsorted whole blood, germline DNA was extracted. With a constant-region primer, TCR beta cDNA was made from about 0.55 ug of total RNA. Modified slightly, ARM-PCR produced TCR beta libraries over three nested multiplex PCR rounds. Investigators reported that the first two PCR rounds, at 10 cycles each, used TRBV1-TRBV30 forward primers with a C-beta reverse primer. One entry per CDR3 protein, called by TCRdb with MiXCR from the multiplex PCR reads. The sample includes hundreds of thousands of distinct CDR3 sequences, more than 55% seen only once; the top ten take 15% to 20%. Sequences were obtained from peripheral blood. The receptors derive from a woman in her twenties or thirties with primary liver carcinoma and hepatitis B virus infection.

V is TRBV11-2 and J is TRBJ2-1; D is unresolved. The V end lost 5 bases, the J end lost 5 bases, and 7 bases lay between the germline ends. Germline V gene sequence: CDR1 SGHAT, CDR2 FQNNGV. The CDR3 is made up of 12 amino acids. DNA of the CDR3: TGTGCCAGCAGCCAGATGGACAATGAGCAGTTCTTC. Translation gives CASSQMDNEQFF.

This clonotype occurred a few times. The genes are TRBV5-3 and TRBJ1-5, with 8 positions matching TRBD1. TRBV5-3 is an open reading frame whose function is uncertain. V gave up 4 bases and J gave up 4 bases; unmatched junction bases: 10. The CDR3 contains 16 residues. CDR3 DNA sequence: TGTGCCAGAAGCCACACGGGACAGGTAGAGAATCAGCCCCAGCATTTT. It yields the protein CARSHTGQVENQPQHF.

For this clonotype: A much larger clone is a single base away; this may be a read error. This chain joins TRBV29-1 and TRBJ2-3; the D is unclear. The CDR3 has 11 amino acids. The germline CDR1 and CDR2 sequences are SQVTM and ANQGSEA. CDR3 coding DNA: TGCAGCGTTATCCTCCTCGATATGCAGTATTTT. As protein: CSVILLDMQYF.

The table lists this clonotype with many counts. The DNA for the CDR3 is TGTGCCAGCAGGCATAGCGGGCCTTCCTACGAGCAGTACTTC. It translates to CASRHSGPSYEQYF. The chain combines TRBV6-2 or TRBV6-3 with TRBJ2-7, with 7 bases matching TRBD2. The V gene end was trimmed by 6 bases and the J gene end by 1 base; junction bases not matched to a gene: 6. The germline V gene has CDR1 MNHEY and CDR2 SVGEGT. The CDR3 sequence is 14 residues long.

This clonotype was seen many times. This chain links TRBV6-5 with TRBJ1-3, with D hard to call. The CDR3 spans 18 residues. Trimming removed 2 bases at V and 0 bases at J, with 17 bases between. The germline V gene encodes CDR1 MNHEY and CDR2 SVGAGI. CDR3 DNA: TGTGCCAGCAGTTACCAGTCAGGCCGAAAATACTCTGGAAACACCATATATTTT. Protein product: CASSYQSGRKYSGNTIYF.

As regards this clonotype: The junction differs from germline at one of its ends, possibly a read error. The chain links TRBV20-1 to TRBJ2-6, with 7 nucleotides matching TRBD2. Germline CDR1 DFQATT, CDR2 SNEGSKA (reference sequence). There are 19 residues in the CDR3. In nucleotides, the CDR3 is TGCACTGCTAGTGTTATTCGGGGGGACGTGGCTTCTGGGGCCAACGTCCTGACTTTC. This translates into CTASVIRGDVASGANVLTF.

In this sample, this clonotype turned up a few times. The chain carries TRBV5-1 and TRBJ2-2, with D perhaps TRBD1 (6 bases). V was trimmed by 4 bases and J by 0 bases, leaving 10 bases between them. There are 15 residues in the CDR3. In germline, CDR1 is SGHRS, CDR2 YFSETQ. DNA for the CDR3: TGCGCCAGCAGCACGGGACATTCGAACACCGGGGAGCTGTTTTTT. Translating gives CASSTGHSNTGELFF.

Ten or more counts support this clonotype. The chain joins TRBV7-8 to TRBJ2-1; no clear D. Germline loops: CDR1 SGHVS, CDR2 FQNEAQ. V was trimmed by 2 bases and J by 1 base, leaving 12 bases between them. The CDR3 totals 16 residues. CDR3 sequence: CASSLWLLGSYNEQFF. Here the CDR3 DNA reads TGTGCCAGCAGCTTATGGCTCTTAGGGTCCTACAATGAGCAGTTCTTC.

The V gene is TRBV5-5, the J gene TRBJ2-7, with 7 nucleotides matching TRBD1. This CDR3 has 18 amino acids. J lost 1 base, V lost 0 bases, and 13 bases had no gene match. The germline CDR1 and CDR2 sequences are SGHKS and YYEKEE (reference sequence). CDR3 loop: CASSLGPGRQGRSYEQYF. The CDR3 DNA reads TGTGCCAGCAGCTTGGGGCCGGGGAGACAGGGCAGGTCCTACGAGCAGTACTTC.

Comment on this clonotype: The junction differs from germline at one of its ends, possibly a read error. This chain links TRBV11-2 with TRBJ2-1; 9 bases are shared with TRBD2. This CDR3 spans 15 amino acids. The V gene's germline CDR1 is SGHAT and CDR2 FQNNGV. This CDR3 reads CVSSPSGVTYNEQFF. In DNA, the CDR3 is TGTGTCAGCAGTCCTAGCGGGGTGACCTACAACGAGCAGTTCTTC.

Concerning this clonotype itself: One end of the junction fails to match germline, which may point to a read error. The chain joins TRBV6-6 to TRBJ2-1, with 8 bases that match TRBD2. Germline V gene data show CDR1 as MNHNY and CDR2 as SVGAGI (reference sequence). The CDR3 has 15 amino acids. The DNA for the CDR3 is TGTGTCAGCAGTACAACTAGCGGACCCCACAATGAGCAGTTGTTC. Encoded protein: CVSSTTSGPHNEQLF.

Details on this clonotype: One junction end does not reproduce the germline sequence, and a read error may be involved. The chain links TRBV5-4 to TRBJ2-4; 12 bases are shared with TRBD2. Looked up from germline, CDR1 is SGHNT and CDR2 is YYREEE (reference sequence). The CDR3 extends over 16 amino acids. The CDR3 loop reads CAGSARLAGVKDIQYF. CDR3 nucleotides: TGTGCCGGCAGCGCCAGACTAGCGGGGGTTAAGGACATTCAGTACTTC.

The chain employs TRBV28 and TRBJ2-5; D is perhaps TRBD2 (6 bases). The CDR3 covers 19 residues. Between the trimmed V and J ends, which lost 6 bases and 4 bases, there was a span of 30 bases. From germline, CDR1 is MDHEN and CDR2 SYDVKM. In nucleotides, the CDR3 is TGTGCCAGCAGCTATGGGGAGACTGCGGGACTCCGGGGGTCAGAGACCCAGTACTTC. It specifies CASSYGETAGLRGSETQYF.